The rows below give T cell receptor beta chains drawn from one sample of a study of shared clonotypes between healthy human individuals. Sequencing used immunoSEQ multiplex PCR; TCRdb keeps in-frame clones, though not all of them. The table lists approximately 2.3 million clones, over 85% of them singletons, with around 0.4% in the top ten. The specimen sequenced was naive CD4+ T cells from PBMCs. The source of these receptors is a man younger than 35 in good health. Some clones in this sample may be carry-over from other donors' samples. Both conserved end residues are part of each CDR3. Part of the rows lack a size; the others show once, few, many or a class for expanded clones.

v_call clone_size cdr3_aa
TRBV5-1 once CASSLDIAGVAYNEQFF
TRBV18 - CASSSSTGTTIGYTQYF
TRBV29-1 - CSVSRVSYNEQFF
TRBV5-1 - CASSLEGGGTTGRTEAFF
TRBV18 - CASSPGTAYEQYF
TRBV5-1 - CASSPRPGLAGKNEQFF
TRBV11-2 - CASSLIGVTDTQYF
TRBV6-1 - CASSKGRTPEAFF
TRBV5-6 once CASSPRGQETQYF
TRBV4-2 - CASSQAGGSEQFF
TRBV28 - CASRTGRGLSQPQHF
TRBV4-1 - CASSQDRTPEQYF
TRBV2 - CASGGQSSYNEQFF
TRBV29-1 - CSVETVRNIQYF
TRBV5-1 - CASSLENSASGSIF
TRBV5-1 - CASSLTGQGIPFF
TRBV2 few CASRQDSPGYTF
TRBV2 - CASRAGGTSVNQPQHF
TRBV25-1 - CASSATSGSSYNEQFF
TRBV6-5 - CASTQSIGPPIQQFF
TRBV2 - CASRGTTNEKLFF
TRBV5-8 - CASSRYQETQYF
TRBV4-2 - CASSQALAHSYEQYF
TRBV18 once CASSPDPGQGYNEQFF